What follows are 14 T cell receptor beta chains derived from one specimen sequenced in a study of T-cell reconstitution after alpha-beta-depleted transplantation in children. TCRbeta library construction was performed incorporating unique molecular identifiers. TCRdb called the PCR reads again in MiXCR, with one record for every CDR3 protein. The profile shows around 700,000 distinct CDR3 sequences, around 14% of them singletons. The source material was PBMCs, sampled before TCRalphabeta/CD19-depleted stem cell transplant. The receptor source for this set is a girl aged 2 to 9 with congenital amegakaryocytic thrombocytopenia, due to receive a stem cell transplant.

The rearrangement links TRBV20-1 to TRBJ2-1; D is uncertain. V lost 6 bases and J lost 3, with 18 bases in between. The CDR3 consists of 15 residues. Germline loops: CDR1 DFQATT, CDR2 SNEGSKA (reference sequence). The CDR3 DNA follows: TGCAGTGCCCATCCCCCGGTTGGCGGCTACAATGAGCAGTTCTTC. This translates into CSAHPPVGGYNEQFF.

V gene TRBV15 combines with J gene TRBJ2-1; D unresolved. The ends were cut back, 0 bases at V and 10 bases at J, with 16 bases in the middle. The V gene's germline CDR1 is LNHNV and CDR2 YYDKDF (reference sequence). The length of the CDR3 is 15 residues. The CDR3 protein is CATSRDSVTLVEQFF. Here the CDR3 DNA reads TGTGCCACCAGCAGAGATTCTGTCACCCTGGTCGAGCAGTTCTTC.

This clonotype was observed at least ten times. The chain uses TRBV20-1 and TRBJ1-1, with D possibly being TRBD1 (6 bases). This CDR3 is 14 amino acids long. V dropped 1 base and J dropped 4 bases, with 13 bases sitting between them. Germline-derived CDR1 and CDR2 are DFQATT and SNEGSKA (reference sequence). The CDR3 spells CSARVGGRGTEAFF. The CDR3 DNA reads as TGCAGTGCTAGAGTCGGGGGCAGGGGCACTGAAGCTTTCTTT.

The chain couples TRBV6-1 to TRBJ2-3; TRBD2 aligns across 7 bases. The V gene end was trimmed by 7 bases and the J gene end by 7 bases; junction bases not matched to a gene: 11. The length of the CDR3 is 14 residues. Germline V gene sequence: CDR1 MNHNS, CDR2 SASEGT. In nucleotides, the CDR3 is TGTGCCAGCACCCGCGGCAGGGAGGGATATACGCAGTATTTT. Residues: CASTRGREGYTQYF.

This clonotype was seen a few times. Here the CDR3 reads CASSQDFGFQFF. In nucleotides, the CDR3 is TGTGCCAGCAGCCAAGATTTTGGTTTCCAGTTCTTC. The chain joins TRBV3-1 to TRBJ2-1; D unresolved. The CDR3 runs to 12 residues. V shed 0 bases and J shed 13 bases, with 10 bases lying between them. Germline V CDR1 and CDR2: LGHDT, YNNKEL (reference sequence).

This clonotype was seen many times. The genes are TRBV10-3 and TRBJ2-7; TRBD1 agrees at 8 bases. J was trimmed by 2 bases and V by 0 bases; bases with no gene match: 9. Per germline, CDR1 ENHRY and CDR2 SYGVKD. This CDR3 spans 17 amino acids. The CDR3 spells CAISESTGQGPTYEQYF. The CDR3 region has the DNA TGTGCCATCAGTGAGTCGACCGGACAGGGCCCAACCTACGAGCAGTACTTC.

The gene calls are TRBV25-1 and TRBJ2-3; 14 nucleotides agree with TRBD2. With V trimmed by 4 bases and J by 4 bases, 1 base remained unmatched. The V gene's germline CDR1 is MGHDK and CDR2 SYGVNS. The CDR3 has 15 residues. The CDR3 loop is CASSGLAGGPDTQYF. In nucleotides, the CDR3 is TGTGCCAGCAGTGGACTAGCGGGAGGGCCAGATACGCAGTATTTT.

The rearrangement links TRBV15 to TRBJ1-5, with D unresolved. The CDR3 is 15 residues long. Germline V CDR1 and CDR2: LNHNV, YYDKDF (reference sequence). The V gene lost 0 bases and the J gene lost 5 bases, with 11 bases spanning the gap. CDR3 bases: TGTGCCACCAGCAGAGATGGGTCTGGGCATCAGCCCCAGCATTTT. Protein: CATSRDGSGHQPQHF.

This clonotype appeared many times. The rearrangement joins TRBV20-1 to TRBJ1-2; a weak D match, TRBD1 (5 bases). V dropped 5 bases and J dropped 5 bases, with 15 bases sitting between them. The CDR3 is 13 residues long. From germline, CDR1 is DFQATT and CDR2 SNEGSKA (reference sequence). Here the CDR3 DNA reads TGCAGTGCTGCCCCAGGGTGGCGTTATGGCTACACCTTC. It encodes CSAAPGWRYGYTF.

This clonotype was picked up many times. V usage is TRBV7-8 and J usage is TRBJ2-3; TRBD2 aligns across 11 bases. The CDR3 has 13 residues. In germline, CDR1 is SGHVS, CDR2 FQNEAQ. Germline trimming cut 8 bases from V and 13 bases from J; bases unmatched to any gene: 11. This chain's CDR3 is CASQLAGAGEEYF. CDR3 DNA: TGTGCCAGCCAACTAGCGGGGGCCGGTGAAGAGTATTTT.

This clonotype has just a few counts. This chain's CDR3 is CASGDTNYGYTF. The CDR3, as DNA: TGCGCCAGCGGGGACACAAACTATGGCTACACCTTC. The V and J genes are TRBV5-1 and TRBJ1-2, with D maybe TRBD1 (6 bases). This CDR3 is built from 12 residues. CDR1 and CDR2 (germline): SGHRS, YFSETQ. Trimming pared 7 bases from V and 2 bases from J, leaving 9 bases between.

At least ten counts were recorded for this clonotype. V and J are TRBV7-9 and TRBJ2-7; 8 positions agree with TRBD1. This CDR3 has 15 amino acids. With 4 bases clipped from V and 5 bases from J, the junction kept 10 bases outside the gene matches. Germline V gene sequence: CDR1 SEHNR, CDR2 FQNEAQ (reference sequence). For the CDR3, the DNA is TGTGCCAGCAGCTCCGGACAGGGTAAGGGACACGAGCAGTACTTC. This encodes CASSSGQGKGHEQYF.

There are a few counts of this clonotype. The chain links TRBV14 to TRBJ2-7; 7 bases map to TRBD1. Germline assignment: CDR1 SGHDN and CDR2 FVKESK. V gave up 4 bases and J gave up 4 bases; unmatched junction bases: 10. This CDR3 is 15 amino acids long. CDR3 coding DNA: TGTGCCAGCAGCCTTACCGGGACAGTCCTTTACGAGCAGTACTTC. Its translation is CASSLTGTVLYEQYF.

As concerns this clonotype: A read error may be the cause here, since a much bigger clone is one base away. The rearrangement uses TRBV5-1 and TRBJ2-4, with D perhaps TRBD1 or TRBD2 (5 bases each). CDR3 size: 13 residues. Germline lookup yields CDR1 SGHRS and CDR2 YFSETQ. CDR3 amino acids: CASSFEGPNIHYF. The CDR3 nucleotides read TGCGCCAGCAGCTTCGAGGGGCCAAACATTCACTACTTC.